These 28 T cell receptor beta chains were sequenced from one sample in a study of post-analysis software for immune sequencing data. General study points: Relative to controls, patients had about 5 TRBV segments at higher frequency, with TRBV5-6, TRBV5-1 and TRBV20-1 among these.

Their antigen targets remain unknown. Unique molecular identifiers were present in the TCR beta cDNA libraries. TCRdb ran MiXCR on the PCR reads and lists one entry per CDR3 protein. The sample carries 250,000 to 300,000 distinct CDR3 sequences, 36% recorded once. Sequenced: blood. These receptors were taken from a girl aged 10 to 17 with multiple sclerosis.

This chain uses TRBV4-3 with TRBJ2-1, with TRBD2 matching over 8 bases. V lost 0 bases, J lost 6 bases, and 4 bases stayed unmatched. The CDR3 spans 15 residues. CDR1 is LGHNA, CDR2 YSLEER, per germline. The CDR3 DNA reads TGCGCCAGCAGCCAAGAGGGGACTAGAATCAATGAGCAGTTCTTC. It yields the protein CASSQEGTRINEQFF.

Worth noting for this clonotype: An end of the junction does not agree with germline; a read error may underlie this. The chain is built from TRBV29-1 and TRBJ2-5, with 9 bases that match TRBD1. CDR3 length: 15 residues. Germline V gene data show CDR1 as SQVTM and CDR2 as ANQGSEA. The CDR3 loop reads CSVGWTGAGEETRYF. DNA of the CDR3: TGCAGCGTAGGTTGGACAGGGGCCGGTGAAGAGACCCGGTACTTC. The full variable domain, its missing parts supplied by reference TRBV29-1 and TRBJ2-5, is SAVISQKPSRDICQRGTSLTIQCQVDSQVTMMFWYRQQPGQSLTLIATANQGSEATYESGFVIDKFPISRPNLTFSTLTVSNMSPEDSSIYLCSVGWTGAGEETRYFGPGTRLLVL.

Turning to this clonotype: A much larger clone differs from this one at a single base, so this may be a read error. CDR3 in DNA: TGCGCCAGCAGCTCGGGGCCCTACAGTGAGCAGTTCTTC. It translates to CASSSGPYSEQFF. The chain couples TRBV5-1 to TRBJ2-1; D is tentatively TRBD1 or TRBD2 (5 bases each). Per germline, CDR1 SGHRS and CDR2 YFSETQ. There are 13 residues in the CDR3.

This clonotype was found many times. The chain couples TRBV5-1 to TRBJ2-5; a weak D match, TRBD1 (6 bases). V was trimmed by 4 bases and J by 0 bases, leaving 10 bases between them. CDR3 length: 14 amino acids. CDR1 SGHRS and CDR2 YFSETQ come from the germline V gene. CDR3 nucleotide sequence: TGCGCCAGCAGCCCCAGGACAGACCAAGAGACCCAGTACTTC. As protein: CASSPRTDQETQYF.

The chain employs TRBV3-1 and TRBJ2-1; D is perhaps TRBD2 (7 bases). This CDR3 has 13 residues. CDR1 and CDR2 (germline): LGHDT, YNNKEL (reference sequence). Trimming shortened V by 4 bases and J by 7 bases, and 11 bases separated the two germline ends. The CDR3 sequence: CASSRGGRNEQFF. CDR3 DNA: TGTGCCAGCAGCCGGGGGGGCAGGAATGAGCAGTTCTTC.

With respect to this clonotype: The junction departs from the called germline gene at one end, perhaps through a read error. The chain is built from TRBV5-1 and TRBJ2-1; TRBD1 might be the D (5 bases). Judging by the DNA end, TRBJ2-7 fits better; the J call may be wrong. The CDR3 runs 13 residues. Germline CDR1 reads SGHRS; CDR2 reads YFSETQ. This CDR3 is CASRVNTYNEQYF. CDR3 nucleotides: TGTGCCAGCAGGGTTAACACCTACAATGAGCAGTACTTC.

This clonotype turned up a few times. The rearrangement uses TRBV6-2 or TRBV6-3 and TRBJ2-5; 8 bases match TRBD2. CDR3 length: 16 amino acids. V was clipped by 4 bases and J by 11 bases; unmatched bases: 18. Germline CDR1 reads MNHEY; CDR2 reads SVGEGT. This CDR3 is CASSWKGLAEGLEQYF. DNA of the CDR3: TGTGCCAGCAGTTGGAAAGGACTAGCCGAAGGGCTAGAGCAGTACTTC.

Remarks on this clonotype: Just one base apart from a much larger clone, this may be a read error. This chain joins TRBV19 and TRBJ2-1; 14 nucleotides agree with TRBD2. Near its end, the DNA agrees better with TRBJ2-7, so the J call may be wrong. This CDR3 is built from 16 residues. Looked up from germline, CDR1 is LNHDA and CDR2 is SQIVND (reference sequence). The CDR3 is CASSSRLAGGYNEQYF. The CDR3 DNA reads TGTGCCAGTAGTTCCAGACTAGCGGGAGGGTACAATGAGCAGTACTTC.

The gene calls are TRBV29-1 and TRBJ2-7; D might be TRBD1 (5 bases). There are 13 residues in the CDR3. The V and J ends lost 4 bases and 0 bases respectively, with 10 bases between them. The germline CDR1 and CDR2 sequences are SQVTM and ANQGSEA. The CDR3, as DNA: TGCAGCGTTGTAGGGGTAAGCTCCTACGAGCAGTACTTC. It translates to CSVVGVSSYEQYF.

This clonotype was recorded many times. V is TRBV6-5 and J is TRBJ2-3, with 7 bases identical to TRBD1. Germline V gene lookup returns CDR1 MNHEY and CDR2 SVGAGI. With V trimmed by 0 bases and J by 9 bases, 3 bases remained unmatched. The CDR3 runs to 13 residues. CDR3: CASSYSTGYTQYF. CDR3 DNA: TGTGCCAGCAGTTACTCGACAGGGTACACGCAGTATTTT.

The rearrangement joins TRBV21-1 to TRBJ2-5. The J call may be wrong; the DNA end is better matched by TRBJ2-7. TRBV21-1 is a documented pseudogene. The CDR3 totals 12 residues. CDR3 nucleotide sequence: TGTGCCAGCAGCCCCCGACGGGTCGAGCAGTACTTC. It specifies CASSPRRVEQYF.

This clonotype appeared a few times. The rearrangement uses TRBV4-1 and TRBJ2-1; the D gene is possibly TRBD2 (5 bases). The CDR3 runs to 16 residues. V shed 0 bases and J shed 3 bases, with 12 bases lying between them. Germline V CDR1 and CDR2: MGHRA, YSYEKL. CDR3 sequence: CASSQDSRGVYNEQFF. DNA for the CDR3: TGCGCCAGCAGCCAAGATTCCCGGGGAGTCTACAATGAGCAGTTCTTC.

This clonotype has at least ten counts. This chain links TRBV29-1 with TRBJ2-3; D not certain. CDR1 and CDR2 (germline): SQVTM, ANQGSEA. The CDR3 contains 12 residues. V was trimmed by 7 bases and J by 0 bases, leaving 8 bases between them. Here the CDR3 reads CSGDWSTDTQYF. As DNA, the CDR3 is TGCAGCGGGGATTGGAGCACAGATACGCAGTATTTT.

J is TRBJ1-2 and V is TRBV29-1; 7 bases line up with TRBD1. This CDR3 is 12 amino acids long. The germline V gene encodes CDR1 SQVTM and CDR2 ANQGSEA. V dropped 7 bases and J dropped 1; count of bases not matched to a gene: 3. For the CDR3, the DNA is TGCAGCGCCTCAGGGGGTAACTATGGCTACACCTTC. This sequence encodes CSASGGNYGYTF.

V usage is TRBV13 and J usage is TRBJ2-1; weak D call: TRBD2 (7 bases). The germline CDR1 and CDR2 sequences are PRHDT and FYEKMQ (reference sequence). Trimming pared 2 bases from V and 7 bases from J, leaving 15 bases between. CDR3 size: 15 residues. The CDR3 protein is CASSLKGGLGNEQFF. The CDR3 DNA is TGTGCCAGCAGCTTAAAGGGGGGGCTCGGGAATGAGCAGTTCTTC.

About this clonotype: A much larger clone lies a single base off, so this may be a read error. This sequence joins TRBV27 and TRBJ1-4; 8 bases are a match to TRBD1. The germline gives CDR1 MNHEY, CDR2 SMNVEV (reference sequence). The CDR3 covers 15 residues. The CDR3 sequence is CASNYAGQENERLFF. CDR3 DNA sequence: TGTGCCAGTAACTACGCGGGACAGGAAAATGAAAGACTGTTTTTT.

In this sample, this clonotype turned up a few times. A much larger clone differs by one base, so this may be a read error. V is TRBV20-1 and J is TRBJ2-1, with unresolved D. Looked up from germline, CDR1 is DFQATT and CDR2 is SNEGSKA (reference sequence). This CDR3 is 12 amino acids long. Trimming took 2 bases from V and 9 from J, leaving 11 bases between them. CDR3 residues: CSARSPPSEQFF. CDR3 sequence (DNA): TGCAGTGCTAGAAGTCCACCCAGTGAGCAGTTCTTC.

This clonotype has ten or more counts. The chain couples TRBV4-1 to TRBJ1-1; maybe TRBD1 (5 bases). Deletions cut 5 bases from V and 1 base from J, with 11 bases between. There are 14 residues in the CDR3. The germline CDR1 and CDR2 sequences are MGHRA and YSYEKL. Here the CDR3 DNA reads TGCGCCAGCAGCATCAGGGATACGAACACTGAAGCTTTCTTT. As protein: CASSIRDTNTEAFF.

In its sample, this clonotype was seen many times. The V call is TRBV24-1, the J call TRBJ1-5; the match to TRBD1 covers 8 bases. Trimming at V came to 12 bases and at J to 5 bases, leaving 5 bases not matched to a gene. The CDR3 runs 12 residues. The germline V gene encodes CDR1 KGHDR and CDR2 SFDVKD. The CDR3 DNA reads TGTGCCTCAGGACAGGGCGATCAGCCCCAGCATTTT. This translates into CASGQGDQPQHF.

V is TRBV6-2 or TRBV6-3 and J is TRBJ2-1; D is uncertain. Trimming stripped 4 bases from V and 5 bases from J, with 12 bases between. The germline V gene has CDR1 MNHEY and CDR2 SVGEGT. The CDR3 sequence is 14 residues long. CDR3 sequence (DNA): TGTGCCAGCAGTTTCCCAGGAGCGCACAATGAGCAGTTCTTC. Amino acid sequence: CASSFPGAHNEQFF.

This clonotype was seen only a few times. This may be a read error, as it is one base from a much larger clone. The V and J genes are TRBV5-1 and TRBJ2-1; D gene uncertain. Germline V lookup: CDR1 SGHRS, CDR2 YFSETQ. CDR3 length: 14 residues. Here the CDR3 reads CASSLGQAYSEQFF. The CDR3 region has the DNA TGCGCCAGCAGCTTGGGGCAGGCTTACAGTGAGCAGTTCTTC.

The CDR3 loop reads CASSYGLAGDTQYF. The CDR3 region has the DNA TGTGCCAGCAGTTACGGACTAGCGGGGGATACGCAGTATTTT. The chain has TRBV6-6 and TRBJ2-3; TRBD2 matches at 12 bases. The V gene's germline CDR1 is MNHNY and CDR2 SVGAGI (reference sequence). CDR3 size: 14 residues. The V gene end was trimmed by 2 bases and the J gene end by 6 bases; junction bases not matched to a gene: 0.

Remarks on this clonotype: Mismatch with germline at one junction end may stem from a read error. The chain employs TRBV12-3 or TRBV12-4 and TRBJ2-3; TRBD2 matches at 7 bases. The CDR3 is made up of 18 amino acids. CDR3 nucleotides: TGTGCCAGCAGTTTAGCGCTAGGTGCGGGAGTAAGAACAGATGCGCAGTATTTT. It translates to CASSLALGAGVRTDAQYF.

The sample holds many counts of this clonotype. This rearrangement joins TRBV6-6 to TRBJ2-1; TRBD2 agrees at 9 bases. V was clipped by 0 bases and J by 7 bases; unmatched bases: 4. Per the germline V gene, CDR1 is MNHNY and CDR2 is SVGAGI (reference sequence). This CDR3 is 15 amino acids long. Here the CDR3 DNA reads TGTGCCAGCAGTTACTCTGCGGGAGGGGGGAATGAGCAGTTCTTC. Its protein is CASSYSAGGGNEQFF.

In this sample, this clonotype turned up many times. The chain couples TRBV20-1 to TRBJ2-1; D gene unclear. Germline V gene sequence: CDR1 DFQATT, CDR2 SNEGSKA (reference sequence). This CDR3 is 13 amino acids long. V dropped 5 bases and J dropped 8 bases, with 16 bases sitting between them. CDR3 in amino acids: CSAYSLGSHEQFF. DNA for the CDR3: TGCAGTGCTTATTCTCTGGGATCCCATGAGCAGTTCTTC.

In its sample, this clonotype was seen many times. This sequence joins TRBV29-1 and TRBJ2-5; 12 bases are a match to TRBD2. The CDR3 is 17 amino acids. Germline V CDR1 and CDR2: SQVTM, ANQGSEA. The V segment lost 2 bases and the J segment 0 bases; nucleotides outside the gene matches: 7. The CDR3 reads CSVERLAGGPDQETQYF. CDR3 nucleotide sequence: TGCAGCGTTGAAAGGCTAGCGGGAGGGCCCGACCAAGAGACCCAGTACTTC.

This clonotype was detected only a few times. A much larger clone lies one base from this, so it may be a read error. The chain joins TRBV7-9 to TRBJ2-3, with 14 bases identical to TRBD2. There are 15 residues in the CDR3. Germline CDR1 reads SEHNR; CDR2 reads FQNEAQ (reference sequence). CDR3 sequence: CAGSPGLAGVDTQYF. The CDR3 DNA is TGTGCCGGCAGCCCGGGACTAGCGGGAGTAGATACGCAGTATTTT. Full variable domain (outside the CDR3, taken from reference TRBV7-9 and TRBJ2-3): DTGVSQNPRHKITKRGQNVTFRCDPISEHNRLYWYRQTLGQGPEFLTYFQNEAQLEKSRLLSDRFSAERPKGSFSTLEIQRTEQGDSAMYLCAGSPGLAGVDTQYFGPGTRLTVL.

This sequence joins TRBV13 and TRBJ2-2; 7 bases line up with TRBD1. CDR3 length equals 14 residues. V gave up 8 bases and J gave up 4 bases; unmatched junction bases: 7. Germline CDR1 and CDR2: PRHDT and FYEKMQ (reference sequence). CDR3: CASRRQGGTGELFF. The CDR3 region has the DNA TGTGCCAGCCGCCGACAGGGTGGCACCGGGGAGCTGTTTTTT. The variable domain in full, with the rest retrieved from reference TRBV13 and TRBJ2-2, is AAGVIQSPRHLIKEKRETATLKCYPIPRHDTVYWYQQGPGQDPQFLISFYEKMQSDKGSIPDRFSAQQFSDYHSELNMSSLELGDSALYFCASRRQGGTGELFFGEGSRLTVL.